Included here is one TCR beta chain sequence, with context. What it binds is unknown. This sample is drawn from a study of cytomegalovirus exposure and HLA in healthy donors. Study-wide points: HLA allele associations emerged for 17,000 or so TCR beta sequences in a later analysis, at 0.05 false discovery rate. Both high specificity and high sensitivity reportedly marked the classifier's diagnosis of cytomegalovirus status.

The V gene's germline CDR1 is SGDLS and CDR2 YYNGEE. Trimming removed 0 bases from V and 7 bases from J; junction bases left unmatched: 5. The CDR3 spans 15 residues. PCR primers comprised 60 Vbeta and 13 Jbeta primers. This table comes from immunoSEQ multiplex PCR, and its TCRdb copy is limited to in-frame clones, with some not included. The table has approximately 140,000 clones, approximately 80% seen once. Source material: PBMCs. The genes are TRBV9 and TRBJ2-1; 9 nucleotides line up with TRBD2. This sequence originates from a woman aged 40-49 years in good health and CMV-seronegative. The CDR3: CASSVGGGVGNEQFF. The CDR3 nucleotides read TGTGCCAGCAGCGTAGGCGGGGGGGTGGGGAATGAGCAGTTCTTC.